The 23 T cell receptor beta chains given below trace back to one sample, sequenced in a study of T-cell reconstitution after alpha-beta-depleted transplantation in children. The authors prepared the TCRbeta library with unique molecular identifiers. A single record per CDR3 protein comes from TCRdb applying MiXCR to the PCR reads. The data hold about 160,000 distinct CDR3 sequences, with 11% observed a single time. The source was PBMCs, collected before TCRalphabeta/CD19-depleted stem cell transplant. All receptors come from a boy aged 2 to 10 with acute myeloid leukemia, due to receive a stem cell transplant.

Many counts were recorded for this clonotype. The J gene is TRBJ1-5, the V gene TRBV4-1; 9 nucleotides match TRBD1. V trimming: 2 bases; J trimming: 5 bases; junction bases outside the gene matches: 7. The CDR3 runs 16 residues. Germline CDR1 MGHRA, CDR2 YSYEKL. CDR3 amino acids: CASSQLWDRAHQPQHF. The CDR3 nucleotides read TGCGCCAGCAGCCAACTTTGGGACAGGGCCCATCAGCCCCAGCATTTT.

This clonotype came up many times. The chain recombines TRBV12-3 or TRBV12-4 with TRBJ2-7, with 15 bases matching TRBD2. Trimming took 7 bases from V and 3 from J; bases not matched to a gene: 13. The CDR3 runs to 18 residues. The CDR3 region has the DNA TGTGCCAGCACCCAAAGGGGACTAGCGGGAGGCGGGTTCTACGAGCAGTACTTC. Translation: CASTQRGLAGGGFYEQYF.

This clonotype was counted at least ten times. A clone one base away is much larger, so this may be a read error. The chain combines TRBV2 with TRBJ1-6; D is undetermined. The CDR3 has 14 residues. The V end was cut by 7 bases, the J end by 4 bases, with 11 bases between. Germline V lookup: CDR1 SNHLY, CDR2 FYNNEI. CDR3 sequence: CASTAATYNSPLHF. The CDR3 region has the DNA TGTGCCAGCACCGCGGCCACTTATAATTCACCCCTCCACTTT.

This clonotype was counted ten times or more. V and J are TRBV2 and TRBJ1-6; tentatively, D is TRBD1 (6 bases). Trimming left V 1 base short and J 12 bases short, with 10 bases between. Germline V gene sequence: CDR1 SNHLY, CDR2 FYNNEI. The CDR3 covers 13 residues. The CDR3 DNA sequence: TGTGCCAGCAGTGAAGAGGGGGGTAGACCCCTCCACTTT. The encoded protein is CASSEEGGRPLHF.

This clonotype showed up many times. The rearrangement joins TRBV7-2 to TRBJ1-1; D remains ambiguous. V was pared by 1 base and J by 7 bases, with 10 bases between. This CDR3 is built from 13 residues. CDR1 and CDR2 (germline): SGHTA, FQGNSA. Here the CDR3 reads CASSLDIPGEAFF. The CDR3 region has the DNA TGTGCCAGCAGCTTAGATATTCCCGGTGAAGCTTTCTTT.

A word on this clonotype: This may come from a read error, since a much larger clone is one base off. The chain combines TRBV7-2 with TRBJ1-2, with D tentatively TRBD1 (5 bases). Germline V lookup: CDR1 SGHTA, CDR2 FQGNSA. V shed 5 bases and J shed 1 base, with 17 bases lying between them. This CDR3 region has 16 residues. The CDR3 nucleotides are TGTGCCAGCAGCGCCGGACACGCGCTTTTTAACTATGGCTACACCTTC. Translated: CASSAGHALFNYGYTF. Based on the CDR3 plus reference TRBV7-2 and TRBJ1-2, the full variable domain is GAGVSQSPSNKVTEKGKDVELRCDPISGHTALYWYRQSLGQGLEFLIYFQGNSAPDKSGLPSDRFSAERTGGSVSTLTIQRTQQEDSAVYLCASSAGHALFNYGYTFGSGTRLTVV.

This clonotype was picked up a small number of times. This rearrangement joins TRBV7-2 to TRBJ1-1; D not resolved. Trimming left V 2 bases short and J 1 base short, with 5 bases between. The CDR3 runs 13 residues. Germline assignment: CDR1 SGHTA and CDR2 FQGNSA. Written as DNA, the CDR3 is TGTGCCAGCAGCTTACGATGGAACACTGAAGCTTTCTTT. Its protein is CASSLRWNTEAFF.

This clonotype was picked up many times. The rearrangement links TRBV12-3 or TRBV12-4 to TRBJ2-1; 13 bases map to TRBD2. The CDR3 consists of 14 residues. J lost 8 bases, V lost 8 bases, and 6 bases had no gene match. The CDR3 region is CASWTGLAGHEQFF. The CDR3 bases are TGTGCCAGCTGGACGGGACTAGCGGGACATGAGCAGTTCTTC.

The table lists this clonotype with many counts. DNA for the CDR3: TGTGCCAGCAGTTTTCTAGGCGTTAGCTATGGCTACACCTTC. Amino acids: CASSFLGVSYGYTF. The chain recombines TRBV12-3 or TRBV12-4 with TRBJ1-2, with D hard to call. V gave up 3 bases and J gave up 4 bases, with 12 bases separating them. The CDR3 consists of 14 residues.

This clonotype was detected ten times or more. The CDR3 here is CASKGTGGTDTQYF. In DNA, the CDR3 is TGTGCCAGCAAGGGGACAGGGGGCACAGATACGCAGTATTTT. V and J are TRBV10-3 and TRBJ2-3; 10 nucleotides align to TRBD1. Germline trimming cut 10 bases from V and 1 base from J; bases unmatched to any gene: 5. Germline CDR1 ENHRY, CDR2 SYGVKD. CDR3 length: 14 residues.

This sequence joins TRBV5-5 and TRBJ2-5, with 7 bases that match TRBD2. Germline V gene data show CDR1 as SGHKS and CDR2 as YYEKEE (reference sequence). Unmatched junction bases numbered 12, after V lost 0 bases and J lost 7 bases. CDR3 size: 16 residues. The CDR3 loop is CASSLVLAELRPTQYF. CDR3 coding DNA: TGTGCCAGCAGCTTGGTTCTAGCGGAGTTAAGACCGACCCAGTACTTC.

In this sample, this clonotype turned up many times. CDR3 nucleotide sequence: TGTGCCAGCAGCTTTGGGGGCGGGAGTAAAAATGAGCAGTTCTTC. It yields the protein CASSFGGGSKNEQFF. The V call is TRBV7-9, the J call TRBJ2-1; D is possibly TRBD2 (7 bases). Trimming took 3 bases from V and 7 from J, leaving 16 bases between them. Germline V gives CDR1 SEHNR, CDR2 FQNEAQ (reference sequence). CDR3 length: 15 amino acids.

At least ten counts were recorded for this clonotype. V gene TRBV9 combines with J gene TRBJ1-2; weak D call: TRBD1 (5 bases). The CDR3 sequence is 14 residues long. V was clipped by 0 bases and J by 4 bases, with 10 bases between them. Germline CDR1 is SGDLS and CDR2 is YYNGEE. Here the CDR3 reads CASSVAAGSYGYTF. The CDR3 DNA reads TGTGCCAGCAGCGTAGCTGCAGGGAGCTATGGCTACACCTTC.

This clonotype was observed at least ten times. The chain links TRBV7-2 to TRBJ1-2, with D unresolved. Germline-derived CDR1 and CDR2 are SGHTA and FQGNSA. Trimming left V 4 bases short and J 4 bases short, with 16 bases between. This CDR3 is built from 15 residues. CDR3: CASSSGGGHAYGYTF. CDR3 nucleotides: TGTGCCAGCAGCTCGGGTGGAGGCCACGCCTATGGCTACACCTTC.

At least ten counts were recorded for this clonotype. The rearrangement links TRBV10-3 to TRBJ2-1, with D tentatively TRBD1 (6 bases). The germline V and J ends were trimmed by 4 bases and 8 bases, with 18 bases remaining between them. Germline V CDR1 and CDR2: ENHRY, SYGVKD. The length of the CDR3 is 15 residues. DNA for the CDR3: TGTGCCATCAGTGGGAACAGGGCCAGGGACGATGAGCAGTTCTTC. It is translated as CAISGNRARDDEQFF.

Ten or more counts support this clonotype. The chain carries TRBV15 and TRBJ2-3; D tentatively reads TRBD1 or TRBD2 (5 bases each). This CDR3 contains 14 residues. Trimming stripped 3 bases from V and 0 bases from J, with 7 bases between. Germline CDR1 LNHNV, CDR2 YYDKDF (reference sequence). This CDR3 reads CATSRGRSTDTQYF. The CDR3 DNA follows: TGTGCCACCAGCAGGGGACGTAGCACAGATACGCAGTATTTT.

The chain combines TRBV20-1 with TRBJ1-1; no reliable D call. Germline CDR1 DFQATT, CDR2 SNEGSKA (reference sequence). The ends were cut back, 6 bases at V and 5 bases at J, with 10 bases in the middle. The CDR3 runs to 11 residues. CDR3 in amino acids: CSAPGRTEAFF. The CDR3 coding sequence is TGCAGTGCCCCCGGGAGGACTGAAGCTTTCTTT.

This clonotype was observed at least ten times. The chain uses TRBV12-3 or TRBV12-4 and TRBJ1-3; a possible D gene is TRBD1 (6 bases). The CDR3 extends over 15 amino acids. The germline V and J ends were trimmed by 7 bases and 0 bases, with 13 bases remaining between them. CDR3 coding DNA: TGTGCCAGCATCTCTACAGGGTTCTCTGGAAACACCATATATTTT. Translated: CASISTGFSGNTIYF.

This clonotype came up many times. The chain is built from TRBV20-1 and TRBJ2-1; a possible D gene is TRBD2 (6 bases). The V end was cut by 3 bases, the J end by 0 bases, with 6 bases between. Germline assignment: CDR1 DFQATT and CDR2 SNEGSKA (reference sequence). The CDR3 consists of 13 residues. Here the CDR3 reads CSASSGSYNEQFF. The CDR3 bases are TGCAGTGCTAGTAGCGGCTCCTACAATGAGCAGTTCTTC.

This clonotype has a count of ten or more. The CDR3 here is CATRDPKGTQYF. In DNA, the CDR3 is TGTGCCACCCGGGACCCTAAAGGGACCCAGTACTTC. The V call is TRBV3-1, the J call TRBJ2-5; either TRBD1 or TRBD2 may supply D (5 bases each). The V end was cut by 10 bases, the J end by 7 bases, with 16 bases between. Germline V gives CDR1 LGHDT, CDR2 YNNKEL (reference sequence). This CDR3 contains 12 residues.

This clonotype was observed many times. The V gene is TRBV15, the J gene TRBJ2-7; D is possibly TRBD1 or TRBD2 (6 bases each). V lost 0 bases and J lost 3, with 15 bases in between. Germline loops: CDR1 LNHNV, CDR2 YYDKDF (reference sequence). The CDR3 has 16 amino acids. The CDR3 spells CATSRDRGTQGYEQYF. The DNA of the CDR3 is TGTGCCACCAGCAGAGATAGGGGGACTCAGGGCTACGAGCAGTACTTC. Full variable domain (missing parts from reference TRBV15 and TRBJ2-7): DAMVIQNPRYQVTQFGKPVTLSCSQTLNHNVMYWYQQKSSQAPKLLFHYYDKDFNNEADTPDNFQSRRPNTSFCFLDIRSPGLGDTAMYLCATSRDRGTQGYEQYFGPGTRLTVT.

This clonotype has ten or more counts. CDR3 in amino acids: CSVTGQGNYEQYF. The CDR3 bases are TGCAGCGTTACGGGACAGGGCAACTACGAGCAGTACTTC. V gene TRBV29-1 combines with J gene TRBJ2-7, with TRBD1 identical over 9 bases. The J segment lost 3 bases and the V segment lost 5 bases, leaving 5 bases of the junction unmatched. From germline, CDR1 is SQVTM and CDR2 ANQGSEA. CDR3 length equals 13 residues.

In its sample, this clonotype was seen many times. The chain links TRBV4-1 to TRBJ2-1; 11 bases agree with TRBD2. The V gene end was trimmed by 3 bases and the J gene end by 7 bases; junction bases not matched to a gene: 8. This CDR3 is built from 16 residues. CDR1 is MGHRA, CDR2 YSYEKL, per germline. The CDR3, as DNA: TGCGCCAGCAGCCAGCCCACTAGCGGGAGAAGGAATGAGCAGTTCTTC. Translation: CASSQPTSGRRNEQFF.